This note documents a single T cell receptor beta chain sequence. Its antigen remains unknown. TCRdb reanalysed the 5' RACE reads using MiXCR and keeps one entry per CDR3 protein. The repertoire holds approximately 220,000 distinct CDR3 sequences, approximately 7.9% seen once, with more than 5% in the top ten. The data are from a study of identical twins. Study results and caveats: The more abundant beta clonotypes in cord blood had fewer insertions, and memory repertoires did not show this. Researchers reported weaker excess twin sharing in beta out-of-frame sequences. Sequences that were out-of-frame, alpha and twin-shared displayed an excess of low generation probability.

This sample was also put to use in a study of yellow fever vaccine responses in identical twins. That study reports: Each twin's T cell response to the vaccine was reported to look partly convergent and partly personalized.

The sequencing sample was made of CD8+ T cells sorted from blood. This TCR came from a young woman in good health.

CDR3 protein: CASSAQGAAYNEQFF. The DNA of the CDR3 is TGTGCCAGCAGCGCCCAGGGGGCTGCCTACAATGAGCAGTTCTTC. The chain is built from TRBV9 and TRBJ2-1, with 8 bases matching TRBD1. Germline V CDR1 and CDR2: SGDLS, YYNGEE. V was clipped by 3 bases and J by 2 bases; unmatched bases: 4. The CDR3 is 15 residues long.